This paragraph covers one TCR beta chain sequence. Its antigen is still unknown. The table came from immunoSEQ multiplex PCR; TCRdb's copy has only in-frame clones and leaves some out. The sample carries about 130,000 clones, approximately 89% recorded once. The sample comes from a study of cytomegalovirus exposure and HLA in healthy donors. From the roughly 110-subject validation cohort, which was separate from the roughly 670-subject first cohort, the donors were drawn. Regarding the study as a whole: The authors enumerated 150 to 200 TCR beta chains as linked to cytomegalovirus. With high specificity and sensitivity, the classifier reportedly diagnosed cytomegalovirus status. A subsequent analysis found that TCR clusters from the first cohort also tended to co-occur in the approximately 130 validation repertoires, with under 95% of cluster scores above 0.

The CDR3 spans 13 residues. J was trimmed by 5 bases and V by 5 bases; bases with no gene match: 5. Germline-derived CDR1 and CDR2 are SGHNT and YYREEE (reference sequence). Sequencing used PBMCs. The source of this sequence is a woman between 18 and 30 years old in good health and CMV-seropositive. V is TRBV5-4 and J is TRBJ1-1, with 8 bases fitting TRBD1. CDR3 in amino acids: CASRPTGDTEAFF. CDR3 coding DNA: TGTGCCAGCAGGCCGACAGGGGATACTGAAGCTTTCTTT.